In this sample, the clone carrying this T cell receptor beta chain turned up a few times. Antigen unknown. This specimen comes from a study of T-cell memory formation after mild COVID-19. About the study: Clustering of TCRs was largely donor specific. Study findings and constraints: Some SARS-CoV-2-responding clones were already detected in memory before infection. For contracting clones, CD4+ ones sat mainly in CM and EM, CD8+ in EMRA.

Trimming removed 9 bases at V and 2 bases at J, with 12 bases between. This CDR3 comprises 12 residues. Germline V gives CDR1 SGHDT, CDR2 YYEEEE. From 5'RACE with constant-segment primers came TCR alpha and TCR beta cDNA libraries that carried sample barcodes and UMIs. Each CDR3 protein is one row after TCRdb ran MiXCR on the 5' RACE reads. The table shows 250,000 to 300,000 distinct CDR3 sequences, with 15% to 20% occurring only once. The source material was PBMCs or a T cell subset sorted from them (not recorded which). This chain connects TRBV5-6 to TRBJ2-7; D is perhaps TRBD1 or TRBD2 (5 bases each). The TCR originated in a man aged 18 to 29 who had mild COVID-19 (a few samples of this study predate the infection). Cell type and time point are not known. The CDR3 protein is CATGTGTYEQYF. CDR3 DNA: TGTGCCACCGGGACGGGGACCTACGAGCAGTACTTC.